These 32 T cell receptor beta chains share one sample of origin, sequenced in a study of blood T cells in healthy people across ages. Primers used in a second PCR of about 6 to 11 cycles were a sample-barcoded 5' primer and a J-beta primer mix. One entry per CDR3 protein results from TCRdb running MiXCR on the 5' RACE reads. This sample has hundreds of thousands of distinct CDR3 sequences, with 25% to 30% found just once. The specimen was blood. These receptors were collected from a woman in her 70s in good health.

This clonotype occurred a few times. V gene TRBV7-2 combines with J gene TRBJ2-3; D gene ambiguous. V was cut by 2 bases and J by 4 bases, with 13 bases left in between. The CDR3 has 15 amino acids. Per germline, CDR1 SGHTA and CDR2 FQGNSA. The CDR3: CASSLLGTASDTQYF. Here the CDR3 DNA reads TGTGCCAGCAGCTTACTGGGAACGGCGTCAGATACGCAGTATTTT.

This clonotype was seen at least ten times. The chain recombines TRBV20-1 with TRBJ2-7; D possibly corresponds to TRBD2 (6 bases). The germline V and J ends were trimmed by 6 bases and 0 bases, with 15 bases remaining between them. Per germline, CDR1 DFQATT and CDR2 SNEGSKA (reference sequence). This CDR3 has 14 residues. CDR3 coding DNA: TGCAGTGCCAGCCGGGACTTGGCCTCCTACGAGCAGTACTTC. Its protein is CSASRDLASYEQYF.

The chain joins TRBV20-1 to TRBJ1-1; D call uncertain. The germline V and J ends were trimmed by 3 bases and 5 bases, with 10 bases remaining between them. The CDR3 spans 12 residues. Germline CDR1 is DFQATT and CDR2 is SNEGSKA (reference sequence). The CDR3 nucleotides are TGCAGTGCTAGCGGTCAGAGGACTGAAGCTTTCTTT. Its translation is CSASGQRTEAFF.

This clonotype was seen a few times. The genes are TRBV20-1 and TRBJ2-5, with TRBD2 identical over 13 bases. CDR3 length: 15 amino acids. V was pared by 5 bases and J by 4 bases, with 7 bases of the junction left unmatched. Germline-derived CDR1 and CDR2 are DFQATT and SNEGSKA (reference sequence). The DNA for the CDR3 is TGCAGTGCTGGCGGACTAGCGGGAGTATCAGAGACCCAGTACTTC. Translating gives CSAGGLAGVSETQYF.

The chain uses TRBV6-1 and TRBJ2-2, with 8 bases lining up with TRBD2. V trimming: 2 bases; J trimming: 4 bases; junction bases outside the gene matches: 3. Looked up from germline, CDR1 is MNHNS and CDR2 is SASEGT. The CDR3 loop spans 15 amino acids. The CDR3 nucleotides read TGTGCCAGCAGTGAAAGCAGCGGGAGCACCGGGGAGCTGTTTTTT. Translated: CASSESSGSTGELFF.

This clonotype came up many times. The genes are TRBV21-1 and TRBJ2-7; the table's D gene call, TRBD1, was not cross checked with the DNA. TRBV21-1 is an annotated pseudogene. The CDR3 sequence is 18 residues long. The CDR3 sequence: CASSEDEGQGASNYEQYF. In DNA form, the CDR3 reads TGTGCCAGCAGCGAAGACGAGGGACAGGGGGCGAGTAACTACGAGCAGTACTTC.

This rearrangement joins TRBV5-1 to TRBJ2-1; possible D gene TRBD2, 6 bases. Germline assignment: CDR1 SGHRS and CDR2 YFSETQ. The CDR3 has 16 amino acids. V dropped 0 bases and J dropped 7 bases, with 17 bases sitting between them. CDR3 loop: CASSLAPGAAFNEQFF. Written as DNA, the CDR3 is TGCGCCAGCAGCTTGGCACCGGGAGCTGCTTTTAATGAGCAGTTCTTC.

The V and J genes are TRBV20-1 and TRBJ2-7, with 9 bases identical to TRBD1. Looked up from germline, CDR1 is DFQATT and CDR2 is SNEGSKA (reference sequence). The CDR3 contains 16 residues. Trimming at V came to 6 bases and at J to 0 bases, leaving 12 bases not matched to a gene. The CDR3 region is CSALTRRTGDSYEQYF. CDR3 sequence (DNA): TGCAGTGCCTTGACGCGGCGGACAGGGGACTCCTACGAGCAGTACTTC.

The V gene is TRBV12-3 or TRBV12-4, the J gene TRBJ2-3; 8 nucleotides align to TRBD2. The V segment lost 5 bases and the J segment 2 bases; nucleotides outside the gene matches: 9. The CDR3 is 16 amino acids. CDR3 region: CASSTASGRDTDTQYF. DNA of the CDR3: TGTGCCAGCAGTACCGCTAGCGGGCGCGACACAGATACGCAGTATTTT.

This clonotype has more than one count but fewer than ten. The chain has TRBV9 and TRBJ2-5, with 8 bases that match TRBD2. The CDR3 length is 17 residues. Germline CDR1 and CDR2: SGDLS and YYNGEE. Trimming at V came to 0 bases and at J to 4 bases, leaving 11 bases not matched to a gene. The CDR3 DNA reads as TGTGCCAGCAGCGTAGGTCCAGCGGGAGTGCTCCCAGAGACCCAGTACTTC. Translation: CASSVGPAGVLPETQYF.

This clonotype has more than one count but fewer than ten. The chain combines TRBV28 with TRBJ2-6; 7 bases map to TRBD1. The CDR3 is 14 residues long. Germline V gene data show CDR1 as MDHEN and CDR2 as SYDVKM. V shed 2 bases and J 8 bases; nucleotides not matched to a gene: 3. The CDR3 spells CASSLDRVTNVLTF. The CDR3 nucleotides are TGTGCCAGCAGTTTAGACAGGGTGACCAACGTCCTGACTTTC.

The gene calls are TRBV2 and TRBJ2-5, with D possibly matching TRBD2 (6 bases). Trimming left V 7 bases short and J 7 bases short, with 16 bases between. The germline V gene has CDR1 SNHLY and CDR2 FYNNEI. The CDR3 is 13 amino acids. CDR3 region: CASTQDYDRTQYF. DNA for the CDR3: TGTGCCAGCACTCAGGACTATGACAGGACCCAGTACTTC.

This clonotype has a handful of counts. This rearrangement joins TRBV10-3 to TRBJ2-5, with a possible D match to TRBD1 (7 bases). The germline V gene has CDR1 ENHRY and CDR2 SYGVKD. This CDR3 has 16 amino acids. Trimming shortened V by 4 bases and J by 4 bases, and 19 bases separated the two germline ends. CDR3 region: CAISAGDSSPGETQYF. The DNA of the CDR3 is TGTGCCATCAGTGCGGGGGACAGCTCCCCAGGAGAGACCCAGTACTTC.

This clonotype came up a few times. This chain joins TRBV12-3 or TRBV12-4 and TRBJ2-7; D unresolved. V was cut by 5 bases and J by 3 bases, with 20 bases left in between. The CDR3 extends over 16 amino acids. The CDR3 DNA reads TGTGCCAGCAGTCCGACCCCTGGCGAAGGAGACTACGAGCAGTACTTC. This gives the protein CASSPTPGEGDYEQYF.

This clonotype is a singleton in its sample. CDR3 DNA sequence: TGTGCCAGCAGTTTAGTGGTCCCAGATACGCAGTATTTT. Protein product: CASSLVVPDTQYF. The chain carries TRBV12-3 or TRBV12-4 and TRBJ2-3; D remains ambiguous. The CDR3 contains 13 residues. V was clipped by 1 base and J by 4 bases, with 6 bases between them.

The table lists this clonotype with a few counts. The V gene is TRBV7-2, the J gene TRBJ2-5, with 7 nucleotides matching TRBD2. This CDR3 has 17 amino acids. The trim removed 5 bases at V and 0 bases at J, leaving 12 bases unmatched. The germline V gene has CDR1 SGHTA and CDR2 FQGNSA. The CDR3: CASSRVASGLYQETQYF. The CDR3 DNA sequence: TGTGCCAGCAGCCGAGTCGCTAGCGGCTTGTACCAAGAGACCCAGTACTTC.

This clonotype was observed a few times. V is TRBV28 and J is TRBJ2-3; 14 nucleotides line up with TRBD2. CDR1 is MDHEN and CDR2 is SYDVKM in the germline V gene. Trimming took 10 bases from V and 3 from J; bases not matched to a gene: 18. There are 19 residues in the CDR3. The CDR3 reads CATQRQVPGTSGRTDTQYF. The CDR3 DNA follows: TGTGCCACCCAACGACAGGTCCCCGGGACTAGCGGGAGAACAGATACGCAGTATTTT.

This chain links TRBV10-3 with TRBJ2-5; 13 nucleotides align to TRBD2. V trimming: 2 bases; J trimming: 4 bases; junction bases outside the gene matches: 7. This CDR3 has 17 residues. Germline V gives CDR1 ENHRY, CDR2 SYGVKD. The CDR3 DNA reads as TGTGCCATCAGTGAGGGGACTAGCGGGATACCCACAGAGACCCAGTACTTC. The encoded protein is CAISEGTSGIPTETQYF.

The chain carries TRBV12-3 or TRBV12-4 and TRBJ2-1; D remains unclear. The CDR3 is made up of 14 amino acids. V dropped 3 bases and J dropped 5 bases, with 11 bases sitting between them. This CDR3 reads CASSLGYLNNEQFF. Written as DNA, the CDR3 is TGTGCCAGCAGTTTGGGGTATTTGAACAATGAGCAGTTCTTC.

V usage is TRBV7-2 and J usage is TRBJ2-4; 7 bases align to TRBD2. This CDR3 spans 16 amino acids. The V segment lost 3 bases and the J segment 3 bases; nucleotides outside the gene matches: 8. In germline, CDR1 is SGHTA, CDR2 FQGNSA. The CDR3 nucleotides are TGTGCCAGCAGCTTCTTCCAGCGGGGCGACAAAAACATTCAGTACTTC. It translates to CASSFFQRGDKNIQYF.

This clonotype was seen a few times. The V gene is TRBV5-1, the J gene TRBJ2-7; 7 nucleotides line up with TRBD1. In germline, CDR1 is SGHRS, CDR2 YFSETQ. This CDR3 is 14 amino acids long. J lost 6 bases, V lost 7 bases, and 13 bases had no gene match. Here the CDR3 reads CASGSGYSGGEQYF. CDR3 sequence (DNA): TGCGCCAGCGGCAGCGGATACTCAGGGGGCGAGCAGTACTTC.

The CDR3 DNA sequence: TGCGCCAGCAGCTTGGGGGGTAGCGGTAAGACCCAGTACTTC. Translating it yields CASSLGGSGKTQYF. The rearrangement joins TRBV5-1 to TRBJ2-5, with a possible D match to TRBD2 (6 bases). V was cut by 0 bases and J by 6 bases, with 12 bases left in between. Germline V gene lookup returns CDR1 SGHRS and CDR2 YFSETQ. The CDR3 is 14 residues long.

The chain combines TRBV20-1 with TRBJ1-4; the match to TRBD1 covers 9 bases. This CDR3 is 13 amino acids long. In germline, CDR1 is DFQATT, CDR2 SNEGSKA (reference sequence). Germline trimming cut 5 bases from V and 4 bases from J; bases unmatched to any gene: 2. The CDR3: CSAEDRGNEKLFF. CDR3 bases: TGCAGTGCTGAGGACAGGGGTAATGAAAAACTGTTTTTT.

This clonotype was recorded at least ten times. The rearrangement links TRBV29-1 to TRBJ1-2, with 8 bases lining up with TRBD1. Germline CDR1 SQVTM, CDR2 ANQGSEA. The CDR3 length is 10 residues. V dropped 6 bases and J dropped 6; count of bases not matched to a gene: 0. In DNA form, the CDR3 reads TGCAGCGTGGACAGGGATGGCTACACCTTC. Its protein product is CSVDRDGYTF.

This clonotype turned up a few times. This chain joins TRBV25-1 and TRBJ2-1, with 11 bases that match TRBD2. The CDR3 is 15 amino acids. With V trimmed by 4 bases and J by 4 bases, 3 bases remained unmatched. In germline, CDR1 is MGHDK, CDR2 SYGVNS. The CDR3 is CASSVTSGAYNEQFF. The CDR3 coding sequence is TGTGCCAGCAGTGTGACTAGCGGGGCTTACAATGAGCAGTTCTTC.

The rearrangement joins TRBV7-9 to TRBJ2-5; D unclear. Germline V gene data show CDR1 as SEHNR and CDR2 as FQNEAQ (reference sequence). This CDR3 is built from 14 residues. Deletions cut 1 base from V and 1 base from J, with 7 bases between. CDR3 in DNA: TGTGCCAGCAGCTTAGGGACGTCCCAAGAGACCCAGTACTTC. It specifies CASSLGTSQETQYF.

The V call is TRBV20-1, the J call TRBJ2-7, with D possibly TRBD1 on 6 matching bases. The CDR3 contains 13 residues. CDR1 is DFQATT, CDR2 SNEGSKA, per germline (reference sequence). Trimming shortened V by 4 bases and J by 3 bases, and 13 bases separated the two germline ends. The DNA for the CDR3 is TGCAGTGCTATCGGACAGATGGACTACGAGCAGTACTTC. Protein: CSAIGQMDYEQYF.

The chain uses TRBV5-1 and TRBJ1-2; no definite D call. The CDR3 contains 14 residues. In germline, CDR1 is SGHRS, CDR2 YFSETQ. The germline V and J ends were trimmed by 2 bases and 3 bases, with 11 bases remaining between them. CDR3 loop: CASSFGEGYYGYTF. The CDR3 nucleotides read TGCGCCAGCAGCTTCGGCGAGGGTTACTATGGCTACACCTTC. Using reference TRBV5-1 and TRBJ1-2 for the parts outside the CDR3, the full variable domain is KAGVTQTPRYLIKTRGQQVTLSCSPISGHRSVSWYQQTPGQGLQFLFEYFSETQRNKGNFPGRFSGRQFSNSRSEMNVSTLELGDSALYLCASSFGEGYYGYTFGSGTRLTVV.

The V and J genes are TRBV5-1 and TRBJ1-4; unclear D gene. The ends were cut back, 3 bases at V and 8 bases at J, with 14 bases in the middle. Germline assignment: CDR1 SGHRS and CDR2 YFSETQ. The CDR3 contains 14 residues. The CDR3: CASSSGQTREKLFF. The CDR3 DNA reads as TGCGCCAGCAGCTCCGGTCAAACCCGGGAAAAACTGTTTTTT. Variable domain in full (rest from reference TRBV5-1 and TRBJ1-4): KAGVTQTPRYLIKTRGQQVTLSCSPISGHRSVSWYQQTPGQGLQFLFEYFSETQRNKGNFPGRFSGRQFSNSRSEMNVSTLELGDSALYLCASSSGQTREKLFFGSGTQLSVL.

The chain has TRBV3-1 and TRBJ2-4; 9 nucleotides agree with TRBD2. J gave up 9 bases and V 2 bases, and 8 bases lay outside the gene matches. Germline V gene data show CDR1 as LGHDT and CDR2 as YNNKEL (reference sequence). The CDR3 sequence is 15 residues long. The CDR3 DNA follows: TGTGCCAGCAGCCAATTTGGGCTAGCGGGGAGCATTCAGTACTTC. Amino acids: CASSQFGLAGSIQYF.

The V gene is TRBV20-1, the J gene TRBJ1-3; a possible D gene is TRBD1 (6 bases). Trimming removed 6 bases at V and 7 bases at J, with 10 bases between. Germline V CDR1 and CDR2: DFQATT, SNEGSKA (reference sequence). The CDR3 is 11 amino acids. CDR3: CSAEGGNTIYF. The CDR3 bases are TGCAGTGCCGAAGGGGGGAACACCATATATTTT.

The CDR3: CASSVGAGGYNEQFF. The CDR3 nucleotides are TGTGCCAGCAGCGTAGGAGCGGGAGGGTACAATGAGCAGTTCTTC. This rearrangement joins TRBV9 to TRBJ2-5; 10 nucleotides agree with TRBD2. The assigned J gene may be wrong: the sequence end matches TRBJ2-1 better. CDR1 SGDLS and CDR2 YYNGEE come from the germline V gene. The CDR3 is 15 amino acids.